The 17 T cell receptor beta chains presented below share a single source sample, sequenced in a study of PD-L1 blockade in urothelial cancer. Sequencing used immunoSEQ multiplex PCR; TCRdb keeps in-frame clones, though not all of them. The sample lists tens of thousands of clones, 88% seen once, with 11% in the top ten. Time point in this sample: peripheral blood 6 weeks after treatment start. The starting material was PBMCs, obtained around atezolizumab (anti-PD-L1) treatment. These TCRs come from a man in his sixties with urothelial cancer.

CDR3 nucleotides: TGTGCCAGCAGTTACGGGACAGGCGCCAGTGAAGCTTTCTTT. It is translated as CASSYGTGASEAFF. The chain recombines TRBV6-6 with TRBJ1-1, with 8 bases lining up with TRBD1. The germline V gene has CDR1 MNHNY and CDR2 SVGAGI (reference sequence). The CDR3 has 14 amino acids. V lost 2 bases to trimming and J lost 7 bases; unmatched junction nucleotides: 6.

The chain has TRBV29-1 and TRBJ1-4; 7 bases are a match to TRBD1. V lost 6 bases, J lost 4 bases, and 11 bases stayed unmatched. Germline values: CDR1 SQVTM, CDR2 ANQGSEA. The CDR3 consists of 15 residues. CDR3 protein: CSVLARRGSNEKLFF. Written as DNA, the CDR3 is TGCAGCGTCCTTGCCCGCAGGGGGAGTAATGAAAAACTGTTTTTT.

V and J are TRBV10-3 and TRBJ2-2; perhaps TRBD1 as D (8 bases). This CDR3 region has 16 residues. Germline V gene data show CDR1 as ENHRY and CDR2 as SYGVKD. V lost 6 bases, J lost 3 bases, and 17 bases lay in between. The CDR3 protein is CAIRTGTGGDTGELFF. The CDR3 DNA follows: TGTGCCATCAGGACGGGAACAGGGGGGGACACCGGGGAGCTGTTTTTT.

This chain uses TRBV9 with TRBJ1-2; 7 bases line up with TRBD1. Germline loops: CDR1 SGDLS, CDR2 YYNGEE. This CDR3 spans 13 amino acids. After removal of 7 bases from V and 4 bases from J, the junction contained 7 bases not matched to a gene. DNA for the CDR3: TGTGCCAGCGGCACAGGGGTTGGCTATGGCTACACCTTC. It encodes CASGTGVGYGYTF.

The V and J genes are TRBV5-1 and TRBJ2-3; 7 bases match TRBD1. Germline trimming cut 3 bases from V and 1 base from J; bases unmatched to any gene: 2. The V gene's germline CDR1 is SGHRS and CDR2 YFSETQ. There are 14 residues in the CDR3. The CDR3 DNA reads as TGCGCCAGCAGCTCAACAGGGGGCACAGATACGCAGTATTTT. It specifies CASSSTGGTDTQYF.

This clone was found once. The chain links TRBV5-1 to TRBJ2-5, with a tentative D call TRBD1 (5 bases). The CDR3 runs 16 residues. Looked up from germline, CDR1 is SGHRS and CDR2 is YFSETQ. The germline V and J ends were trimmed by 0 bases and 5 bases, with 17 bases remaining between them. CDR3 bases: TGCGCCAGCAGCTTGGCTGGGGCAGGTGCTCAGGAGACCCAGTACTTC. Its protein is CASSLAGAGAQETQYF. Full variable domain (outside the CDR3, taken from reference TRBV5-1 and TRBJ2-5): KAGVTQTPRYLIKTRGQQVTLSCSPISGHRSVSWYQQTPGQGLQFLFEYFSETQRNKGNFPGRFSGRQFSNSRSEMNVSTLELGDSALYLCASSLAGAGAQETQYFGPGTRLLVL.

DNA for the CDR3: TGTGCCAGCAGCCAAGTCAGGTCCGCCTATGGCTACACCTTC. Protein product: CASSQVRSAYGYTF. This chain connects TRBV14 to TRBJ1-2; no reliable D call. V shed 1 base and J shed 4 bases, with 10 bases lying between them. Germline values: CDR1 SGHDN, CDR2 FVKESK. The CDR3 spans 14 residues.

The rearrangement joins TRBV25-1 to TRBJ1-1, with D tentatively TRBD1 (5 bases). The germline gives CDR1 MGHDK, CDR2 SYGVNS. The CDR3 extends over 12 amino acids. V was shortened by 8 bases and J by 3 bases, with 10 bases between the two germline ends. The CDR3 coding sequence is TGTGCCAGCCTCGGGACTTACACTGAAGCTTTCTTT. It codes for CASLGTYTEAFF.

With respect to this clone: Additional DNA sequences in this sample encode the identical CDR3. V is TRBV20-1 and J is TRBJ2-5, with D unresolved. This CDR3 is built from 11 residues. The germline gives CDR1 DFQATT, CDR2 SNEGSKA (reference sequence). Trimming took 3 bases from V and 4 from J, leaving 6 bases between them. The CDR3 region has the DNA TGCAGTGCTAGGCCCAGAGAGACCCAGTACTTC. This codes for CSARPRETQYF.

This clone has just a few counts. V gene TRBV9 combines with J gene TRBJ1-1; 7 nucleotides agree with TRBD1. Trimming cost V 0 bases and J 8 bases; bases outside gene matches: 7. CDR3 length equals 14 residues. Germline lookup yields CDR1 SGDLS and CDR2 YYNGEE. The CDR3 is CASSVATGVGEAFF. The CDR3 DNA reads as TGTGCCAGCAGCGTAGCCACAGGGGTTGGGGAAGCTTTCTTT.

This chain joins TRBV5-1 and TRBJ2-5, with 7 bases matching TRBD1. V lost 4 bases and J lost 5; bases outside the gene matches: 5. CDR3 size: 13 residues. Germline CDR1 and CDR2: SGHRS and YFSETQ. The CDR3 bases are TGCGCCAGCAGCCTAGGGACAGAGGAGACCCAGTACTTC. Translating it yields CASSLGTEETQYF.

The genes are TRBV25-1 and TRBJ2-5; D possibly corresponds to TRBD1 (6 bases). The CDR3 loop spans 15 amino acids. V lost 2 bases and J 1 base, leaving 11 bases between the germline ends. Germline CDR1 and CDR2: MGHDK and SYGVNS. The CDR3 region has the DNA TGTGCCAGCAGTGAAGCCAGGGGATCCCAAGAGACCCAGTACTTC. Amino acid sequence: CASSEARGSQETQYF.

This sequence joins TRBV15 and TRBJ2-5; D may be TRBD2 (6 bases). V was clipped by 1 base and J by 2 bases, with 14 bases between them. Germline values: CDR1 LNHNV, CDR2 YYDKDF (reference sequence). The CDR3 extends over 16 amino acids. CDR3 sequence (DNA): TGTGCCACCAGCAGAGGCCGTGGAGGGCAGCAAGAGACCCAGTACTTC. Amino acid sequence: CATSRGRGGQQETQYF.

The V and J genes are TRBV5-4 and TRBJ2-1; TRBD2 agrees at 8 bases. Germline CDR1 reads SGHNT; CDR2 reads YYREEE (reference sequence). J gave up 2 bases and V 0 bases, and 4 bases lay outside the gene matches. There are 16 residues in the CDR3. CDR3 DNA: TGTGCCAGCAGCTTGGGTGGCGGGGGGACCTACAATGAGCAGTTCTTC. This encodes CASSLGGGGTYNEQFF.

This clone was observed a single time. This rearrangement joins TRBV30 to TRBJ1-1, with a weak D call TRBD1 (5 bases). V lost 3 bases, J lost 3 bases, and 11 bases lay in between. CDR3 length: 13 residues. Germline CDR1 GTSNPN, CDR2 SVGIG (reference sequence). CDR3 sequence (DNA): TGTGCCTGGAGCGCCGGGGGACACACTGAAGCTTTCTTT. It codes for CAWSAGGHTEAFF.

The V call is TRBV6-5, the J call TRBJ1-2; the D is unclear. This CDR3 has 13 amino acids. Germline V gene sequence: CDR1 MNHEY, CDR2 SVGAGI. Trimming stripped 2 bases from V and 8 bases from J, with 12 bases between. The CDR3 reads CASSYRDQRGYTF. The CDR3 coding sequence is TGTGCCAGCAGTTACCGAGATCAGAGGGGCTACACCTTC.

In this sample, this clone turned up once. The sample holds other DNA sequences that translate to the same CDR3. The chain employs TRBV28 and TRBJ2-7, with 14 bases that match TRBD2. The V gene end was trimmed by 5 bases and the J gene end by 3 bases; junction bases not matched to a gene: 3. The CDR3 is 15 amino acids. Germline V gene sequence: CDR1 MDHEN, CDR2 SYDVKM. CDR3 in amino acids: CASSPGTSGSYEQYF. Here the CDR3 DNA reads TGTGCCAGCAGTCCCGGGACTAGCGGGAGCTACGAGCAGTACTTC.